Below are 15 T cell receptor beta chains sequenced from a single sample in a study of breast tumors, draining lymph nodes, adjacent tissues. Axillary draining lymph nodes of breast cancer patients supplied the node samples. TCRdb called the multiplex PCR reads again in MiXCR, with one record for every CDR3 protein. In the table there are approximately 130,000 distinct CDR3 sequences, around 21% of which are singletons. Sequenced input: axillary lymph node tissue. The receptors shown here come from a female donor with breast cancer. Some clones in this sample may be carry-over from other donors' samples.

This clonotype has a count of ten or more. It is unclear where the CDR3 begins or ends on the DNA, so no DNA is shown, and the CDR3 is as TCRdb lists it. The genes are TRBV6-5 and TRBJ2-1; the table's D call, TRBD1, was not checked against the DNA. Germline V lookup: CDR1 MNHEY, CDR2 SVGAGI. Ends included, the CDR3 has 14 residues. The CDR3 protein is CPLSPCASRVEQFF.

This clonotype appeared many times. The chain employs TRBV20-1 and TRBJ1-2; 8 positions match TRBD1. CDR1 is DFQATT and CDR2 is SNEGSKA in the germline V gene (reference sequence). V lost 0 bases, J lost 9 bases, and 12 bases stayed unmatched. This CDR3 has 15 amino acids. The CDR3 region is CSARDLGAGGFSYTF. As DNA, the CDR3 is TGCAGTGCTAGAGATCTAGGCGCAGGGGGCTTTAGCTACACCTTC.

This clonotype was seen at least ten times. The V and J genes are TRBV7-8 and TRBJ1-5; 9 nucleotides match TRBD1. V was clipped by 3 bases and J by 3 bases; unmatched bases: 3. This CDR3 has 15 amino acids. Germline assignment: CDR1 SGHVS and CDR2 FQNEAQ. The CDR3 DNA reads as TGTGCCAGCAGCTTGGGACAGGGTGCCAATCAGCCCCAGCATTTT. Its translation is CASSLGQGANQPQHF.

Details on this clonotype: The germline gene is not matched at one end of the junction; a read error may be the cause. V gene TRBV27 combines with J gene TRBJ1-4, with TRBD1 matching 7 bases. The CDR3 consists of 15 residues. Germline V gene sequence: CDR1 MNHEY, CDR2 SMNVEV (reference sequence). The chain's CDR3 is CASSFISGGGEKLLF. The CDR3 nucleotides are TGTGCCAGCAGTTTTATTTCAGGGGGGGGTGAAAAACTGCTTTTT.

This clonotype was seen at least ten times. The chain employs TRBV7-2 and TRBJ2-3; D ambiguous. Trimming took off 5 bases at V and 0 bases at J, with 9 bases between the two ends. The CDR3 has 14 amino acids. Germline V gives CDR1 SGHTA, CDR2 FQGNSA. In DNA, the CDR3 is TGTGCCAGCAGCGAGTGGGCTAGCACAGATACGCAGTATTTT. It encodes CASSEWASTDTQYF. Using reference TRBV7-2 and TRBJ2-3 for the parts outside the CDR3, the full variable domain is GAGVSQSPSNKVTEKGKDVELRCDPISGHTALYWYRQSLGQGLEFLIYFQGNSAPDKSGLPSDRFSAERTGGSVSTLTIQRTQQEDSAVYLCASSEWASTDTQYFGPGTRLTVL.

This clonotype showed up many times. This sequence joins TRBV2 and TRBJ1-2; TRBD1 aligns across 10 bases. V gave up 8 bases and J gave up 7 bases; unmatched junction bases: 10. CDR1 SNHLY and CDR2 FYNNEI come from the germline V gene. The CDR3 runs 14 residues. The CDR3 loop reads CASGSTGGSGGYTF. The CDR3 DNA is TGTGCCAGCGGTTCGACAGGGGGCTCCGGTGGCTACACCTTC.

This clonotype occurred many times. The chain joins TRBV9 to TRBJ2-1; TRBD2 matches 7 bases. Germline assignment: CDR1 SGDLS and CDR2 YYNGEE. V shed 2 bases, J shed 0 bases, and the junction held 2 bases outside the gene matches. The CDR3 is 15 residues long. The CDR3 spells CASSVSSGSYNEQFF. CDR3 nucleotides: TGTGCCAGCAGCGTCTCTAGCGGCTCCTACAATGAGCAGTTCTTC.

This sequence joins TRBV10-3 and TRBJ1-1; 12 nucleotides agree with TRBD1. Trimming cost V 6 bases and J 6 bases; bases outside gene matches: 8. The V gene's germline CDR1 is ENHRY and CDR2 SYGVKD. The CDR3 extends over 15 amino acids. The CDR3 spells CAIREPGQGAPEAFF. The CDR3 DNA follows: TGTGCCATCAGGGAACCGGGACAGGGGGCGCCTGAAGCTTTCTTT.

This clonotype was counted at least ten times. The chain combines TRBV2 with TRBJ2-1; D may be TRBD1 (7 bases). The CDR3 length is 15 residues. Germline loops: CDR1 SNHLY, CDR2 FYNNEI. Between the trimmed V and J ends, which lost 6 bases and 2 bases, there was a span of 14 bases. The CDR3 here is CASSGGQNTYNEQFF. The CDR3 DNA follows: TGTGCCAGCAGCGGGGGACAGAACACCTACAATGAGCAGTTCTTC. The full variable domain, with the rest looked up from reference TRBV2 and TRBJ2-1, is EPEVTQTPSHQVTQMGQEVILRCVPISNHLYFYWYRQILGQKVEFLVSFYNNEISEKSEIFDDQFSVERPDGSNFTLKIRSTKLEDSAMYFCASSGGQNTYNEQFFGPGTRLTVL.

The sample holds many counts of this clonotype. The chain links TRBV11-2 to TRBJ2-7; 7 bases agree with TRBD1. CDR1 is SGHAT and CDR2 is FQNNGV in the germline V gene. The CDR3 runs to 15 residues. V was clipped by 4 bases and J by 7 bases; unmatched bases: 13. Here the CDR3 DNA reads TGTGCCAGCAGCTCCGGACAGGCTATCGATGATGAGCAGTACTTC. Translated: CASSSGQAIDDEQYF.

This clonotype was counted at least ten times. This chain connects TRBV20-1 to TRBJ2-7; TRBD1 is a possible D gene (5 bases). Looked up from germline, CDR1 is DFQATT and CDR2 is SNEGSKA (reference sequence). The CDR3 is made up of 15 amino acids. Deletions cut 0 bases from V and 4 bases from J, with 16 bases between. DNA of the CDR3: TGCAGTGCTAGAGAGGAGCAGGGTAGTATTTACGAGCAGTACTTC. It translates to CSAREEQGSIYEQYF.

In the case of this clonotype: Relative to the germline gene, one junction end is altered; a read error may explain this. The chain recombines TRBV27 with TRBJ2-1, with 15 bases aligning to TRBD2. This CDR3 region has 18 residues. Per germline, CDR1 MNHEY and CDR2 SMNVEV (reference sequence). CDR3 sequence reads: CASSSGTSGRSSYNERFF. The DNA for the CDR3 is TGTGCCAGCAGTTCCGGGACTAGCGGGAGGAGCTCCTACAATGAGCGGTTCTTC.

This clonotype was picked up many times. The chain links TRBV9 to TRBJ2-7, with D unclear. V dropped 0 bases and J dropped 4 bases, with 14 bases sitting between them. The CDR3 totals 15 residues. From germline, CDR1 is SGDLS and CDR2 YYNGEE. DNA of the CDR3: TGTGCCAGCAGCGTAGCTCATGGTCCGCGGTACGAGCAGTACTTC. This gives the protein CASSVAHGPRYEQYF.

Notes on this clonotype: This could be a read error, since a much larger clone is one nucleotide away. The chain links TRBV5-6 to TRBJ2-1; weak D call: TRBD2 (6 bases). The CDR3 contains 15 residues. CDR1 is SGHDT and CDR2 is YYEEEE in the germline V gene. CDR3 loop: CASSQLGGSYNEQLF. In nucleotides, the CDR3 is TGTGCCAGCTCCCAATTGGGGGGTTCCTACAATGAGCAGCTCTTC.

This clonotype was recorded only once. The rearrangement uses TRBV5-4 and TRBJ2-1; TRBD1 aligns across 8 bases. The CDR3 sequence is 15 residues long. From germline, CDR1 is SGHNT and CDR2 YYREEE (reference sequence). The junction had 12 bases not matched to a gene; V was cut back by 1 base and J by 12 bases. The CDR3 protein is CASSLSTGGNCGQFF. The CDR3 nucleotides are TGTGCCAGCAGCTTGAGTACAGGGGGAAATTGTGGGCAGTTCTTC. Combining the CDR3 with reference TRBV5-4 and TRBJ2-1 gives the whole variable domain ETGVTQSPTHLIKTRGQQVTLRCSSQSGHNTVSWYQQALGQGPQFIFQYYREEENGRGNFPPRFSGLQFPNYSSELNVNALELDDSALYLCASSLSTGGNCGQFFGPGTRLTVL.